The 5 T cell receptor beta chains below come from one sample, sequenced in a study of identical twins. Via MiXCR, TCRdb re-called the 5' RACE reads, giving one row per CDR3 protein. This sample has some 1,700,000 distinct CDR3 sequences; about 31% occur once, and the top ten carry over 0.25%. Sequencing was carried out using cord blood. The receptors stem from a newborn girl in good health.

This clonotype occurred a few times. The CDR3 DNA reads TGCGCCAGCAGTGGCCAGAACCCCTACGAGCAGTACTTC. Its protein is CASSGQNPYEQYF. V is TRBV10-2 and J is TRBJ2-7; no clear D gene. V dropped 4 bases and J dropped 2 bases, with 9 bases sitting between them. This CDR3 region has 13 residues. Per germline, CDR1 WSHSY and CDR2 SAAADI.

This chain joins TRBV14 and TRBJ2-3; D is unclear. The CDR3 contains 10 residues. CDR1 SGHDN and CDR2 FVKESK come from the germline V gene. The V gene lost 3 bases and the J gene lost 8 bases, with 3 bases spanning the gap. The CDR3 nucleotides are TGTGCCAGCAGCCACATTACGCAGTATTTT. Its protein product is CASSHITQYF.

The chain employs TRBV30 and TRBJ2-5; unclear D gene. The DNA end is a closer match to TRBJ2-7, so the J assignment may be wrong. The length of the CDR3 is 13 residues. Germline CDR1 reads GTSNPN; CDR2 reads SVGIG (reference sequence). CDR3 coding DNA: TGTGCCTGGAGTGTAAATTCCAACTACGAGCAGTACTTC. Translating gives CAWSVNSNYEQYF.

This CDR3 is CASSLELAGGSNEQFF. CDR3 bases: TGTGCCAGCAGTTTAGAACTAGCGGGAGGTTCCAATGAGCAGTTCTTC. The chain joins TRBV28 to TRBJ2-1; 12 positions match TRBD2. The CDR3 totals 16 residues. The junction had 5 bases not matched to a gene; V was cut back by 2 bases and J by 6 bases. The V gene's germline CDR1 is MDHEN and CDR2 SYDVKM.

V is TRBV5-1 and J is TRBJ1-3; unclear D gene. Germline values: CDR1 SGHRS, CDR2 YFSETQ. The CDR3 spans 13 residues. V was shortened by 4 bases and J by 2 bases, with 7 bases between the two germline ends. The DNA of the CDR3 is TGCGCCAGCAGCCCCACACCTGGAAACACCATATATTTT. Amino acids: CASSPTPGNTIYF.